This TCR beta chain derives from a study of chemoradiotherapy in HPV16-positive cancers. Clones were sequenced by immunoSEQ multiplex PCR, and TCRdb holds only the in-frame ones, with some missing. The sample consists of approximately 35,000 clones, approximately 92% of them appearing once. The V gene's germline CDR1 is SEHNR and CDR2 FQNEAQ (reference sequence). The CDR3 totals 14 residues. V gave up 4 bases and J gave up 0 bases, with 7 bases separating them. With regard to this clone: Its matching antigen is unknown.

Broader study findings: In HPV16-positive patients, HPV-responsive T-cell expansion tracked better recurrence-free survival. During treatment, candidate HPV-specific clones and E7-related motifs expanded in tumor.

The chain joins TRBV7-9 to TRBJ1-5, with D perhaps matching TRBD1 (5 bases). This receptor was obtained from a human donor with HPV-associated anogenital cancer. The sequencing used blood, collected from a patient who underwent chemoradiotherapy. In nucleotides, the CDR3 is TGTGCCAGCAGCTGGGGGAATAGCAATCAGCCCCAGCATTTT. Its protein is CASSWGNSNQPQHF.